The next 18 T cell receptor beta chains were all read from a single sample in a study of vaccination effects on CD4 cells after COVID-19. Their target antigens are unknown. With the ViraFEST assay, the study expanded antigen-specific CD4+ T cells using viral peptide pools, then sequenced them. Cultured cells yielded isolated CD4+ T cells after approximately nine days. This individual tested PCR-positive for SARS-CoV-2 infection between March and December 2020. Libraries were prepared by immunoSEQ multiplex PCR; TCRdb keeps only in-frame clonotypes and omits some of them. Of about 25,000 clones in the sample, roughly four fifths were seen once. This material consisted of CD4+ T cells from PBMCs cultured with SARS-CoV-2 spike peptides, taken before COVID-19 vaccination. The receptors stem from a human donor who had a prior SARS-CoV-2 infection.

V is TRBV9 and J is TRBJ2-2; maybe TRBD1 (6 bases). Germline assignment: CDR1 SGDLS and CDR2 YYNGEE. The CDR3 is made up of 14 amino acids. The V gene lost 2 bases and the J gene lost 7 bases, with 12 bases spanning the gap. CDR3 loop: CASSVAGVGGELFF. In nucleotides, the CDR3 is TGTGCCAGCAGCGTCGCAGGGGTAGGCGGGGAGCTGTTTTTT.

The chain joins TRBV29-1 to TRBJ2-5, with 14 nucleotides matching TRBD2. The CDR3 runs to 15 residues. V was pared by 4 bases and J by 6 bases, with 7 bases of the junction left unmatched. Germline V gene sequence: CDR1 SQVTM, CDR2 ANQGSEA. The CDR3 bases are TGCAGCGTTGTAATAGGACTAGCGGGGGGACAGACCCAGTACTTC. This gives the protein CSVVIGLAGGQTQYF.

The chain is built from TRBV5-1 and TRBJ2-1; 14 nucleotides agree with TRBD2. V lost 0 bases, J lost 1 base, and 0 bases stayed unmatched. The CDR3 contains 17 residues. Germline-derived CDR1 and CDR2 are SGHRS and YFSETQ. DNA of the CDR3: TGCGCCAGCAGCTTGGGACTAGCGGGGGGGTCCTACAATGAGCAGTTCTTC. This codes for CASSLGLAGGSYNEQFF.

The chain joins TRBV5-1 to TRBJ2-7; 8 bases line up with TRBD2. J was trimmed by 0 bases and V by 2 bases; bases with no gene match: 4. This CDR3 spans 15 amino acids. Germline loops: CDR1 SGHRS, CDR2 YFSETQ. The CDR3 sequence: CASSFISGISYEQYF. The CDR3 DNA follows: TGCGCCAGCAGCTTCATTAGCGGGATCTCCTACGAGCAGTACTTC.

The genes are TRBV11-3 and TRBJ2-3, with TRBD2 identical over 9 bases. Germline CDR1 SGHNT, CDR2 YENEEA. V was clipped by 0 bases and J by 4 bases; unmatched bases: 5. The CDR3 sequence is 16 residues long. CDR3: CASSLDIQRGADTQYF. The CDR3 coding sequence is TGTGCCAGCAGCTTAGATATACAGCGGGGGGCAGATACGCAGTATTTT.

The chain uses TRBV7-6 and TRBJ1-3; weak D call: TRBD1 (5 bases). This CDR3 region has 15 residues. Trimming shortened V by 2 bases and J by 3 bases, and 11 bases separated the two germline ends. Germline assignment: CDR1 SGHVS and CDR2 FNYEAQ. In nucleotides, the CDR3 is TGTGCCAGCAGCTTAACCCGGGACGGTGGAAACACCATATATTTT. Its translation is CASSLTRDGGNTIYF.

This clone is a singleton in its sample. The J gene is TRBJ2-7, the V gene TRBV6-5; a possible D gene is TRBD2 (5 bases). Per germline, CDR1 MNHEY and CDR2 SVGAGI. V gave up 7 bases and J gave up 2 bases, with 12 bases separating them. The CDR3 totals 13 residues. The CDR3 protein is CASTPPGAYEQYF. CDR3 nucleotide sequence: TGTGCCAGCACCCCCCCCGGGGCCTACGAGCAGTACTTC.

This chain uses TRBV5-1 with TRBJ1-1; tentative D call: TRBD1 (5 bases). Germline V gene sequence: CDR1 SGHRS, CDR2 YFSETQ. The V end lost 2 bases, the J end lost 1 base, and 6 bases lay between the germline ends. CDR3 length equals 13 residues. CDR3 nucleotide sequence: TGCGCCAGCAGCTTACAGGAGAACACTGAAGCTTTCTTT. It specifies CASSLQENTEAFF.

The V gene is TRBV7-8, the J gene TRBJ2-3, with 7 bases identical to TRBD1. The CDR3 totals 17 residues. J was trimmed by 6 bases and V by 2 bases; bases with no gene match: 14. Per the germline V gene, CDR1 is SGHVS and CDR2 is FQNEAQ. The CDR3 loop reads CASSLSGGRGGLDTQYF. CDR3 DNA sequence: TGTGCCAGCAGCTTAAGCGGAGGTAGAGGGGGCCTCGATACGCAGTATTTT. Together with reference TRBV7-8 and TRBJ2-3, the CDR3 gives the full variable domain: GAGVSQSPRYKVAKRGQDVALRCDPISGHVSLFWYQQALGQGPEFLTYFQNEAQLDKSGLPSDRFFAERPEGSVSTLKIQRTQQEDSAVYLCASSLSGGRGGLDTQYFGPGTRLTVL.

The chain is built from TRBV4-3 and TRBJ1-6; D unclear. The germline V gene has CDR1 LGHNA and CDR2 YSLEER. The V end was cut by 1 base, the J end by 8 bases, with 12 bases between. The CDR3 has 15 amino acids. The CDR3 nucleotides read TGCGCCAGCAGCCAAGTGTTCTTTGGAGATTCACCCCTCCACTTT. Translated, it gives CASSQVFFGDSPLHF.

The chain combines TRBV2 with TRBJ2-5; D gene unclear. This CDR3 has 16 residues. The germline V gene encodes CDR1 SNHLY and CDR2 FYNNEI. Trimming stripped 7 bases from V and 1 base from J, with 19 bases between. CDR3 nucleotides: TGTGCCAGCATGGTTCCGGTGGGTGGCCTCCAAGAGACCCAGTACTTC. Its protein product is CASMVPVGGLQETQYF.

The chain has TRBV5-5 and TRBJ2-6, with unresolved D. V lost 1 base, J lost 0 bases, and 14 bases lay in between. Germline assignment: CDR1 SGHKS and CDR2 YYEKEE (reference sequence). The CDR3 loop spans 18 amino acids. The CDR3 bases are TGTGCCAGCAGCTTGTTTCTGCCAGGCCACTCTGGGGCCAACGTCCTGACTTTC. Protein sequence: CASSLFLPGHSGANVLTF.

There are a few counts of this clone. The chain links TRBV7-3 to TRBJ1-6; no reliable D call. Per germline, CDR1 SGHTA and CDR2 FQGTGA. The CDR3 sequence is 15 residues long. V was shortened by 2 bases and J by 8 bases, with 13 bases between the two germline ends. The CDR3 sequence: CASSLSSSQDSPLHF. The CDR3 DNA follows: TGTGCCAGCAGCTTATCGTCATCTCAGGATTCACCCCTCCACTTT. Variable domain in full (rest from reference TRBV7-3 and TRBJ1-6): GAGVSQTPSNKVTEKGKYVELRCDPISGHTALYWYRQSLGQGPEFLIYFQGTGAADDSGLPNDRFFAVRPEGSVSTLKIQRTERGDSAVYLCASSLSSSQDSPLHFGNGTRLTVT.

This chain links TRBV3-1 (or the pseudogene TRBV3-2) with TRBJ2-3, with D maybe TRBD2 (6 bases). The CDR3 totals 14 residues. Germline CDR1 LGHDT, CDR2 YNNKEL (reference sequence). The V gene lost 4 bases and the J gene lost 1 base, with 9 bases spanning the gap. The CDR3 sequence is CASSLGGGTDTQYF. In DNA form, the CDR3 reads TGTGCCAGCAGCCTCGGGGGTGGCACAGATACGCAGTATTTT.

This chain joins TRBV7-3 and TRBJ2-1, with TRBD2 matching 13 bases. Germline CDR1 is SGHTA and CDR2 is FQGTGA. The J segment lost 9 bases and the V segment lost 5 bases, leaving 10 bases of the junction unmatched. This CDR3 has 16 amino acids. The CDR3 sequence is CASSTRTSGSEVEQFF. CDR3 nucleotides: TGTGCCAGCAGCACCAGGACTAGCGGGAGCGAGGTTGAGCAGTTCTTC. The full variable domain, its missing parts supplied by reference TRBV7-3 and TRBJ2-1, is GAGVSQTPSNKVTEKGKYVELRCDPISGHTALYWYRQSLGQGPEFLIYFQGTGAADDSGLPNDRFFAVRPEGSVSTLKIQRTERGDSAVYLCASSTRTSGSEVEQFFGPGTRLTVL.

The chain is built from TRBV6-5 and TRBJ2-5; 8 nucleotides align to TRBD1. Germline assignment: CDR1 MNHEY and CDR2 SVGAGI. Trimming cost V 6 bases and J 2 bases; bases outside gene matches: 2. The CDR3 extends over 13 amino acids. The CDR3 coding sequence is TGTGCCAGCAGAAGACAGGGGCAAGAGACCCAGTACTTC. It is translated as CASRRQGQETQYF.

The chain employs TRBV13 and TRBJ1-6; D is ambiguous. The ends were cut back, 5 bases at V and 7 bases at J, with 9 bases in the middle. Looked up from germline, CDR1 is PRHDT and CDR2 is FYEKMQ (reference sequence). The CDR3 has 13 residues. CDR3 sequence (DNA): TGTGCCAGCAGCCTACCGGGGAATTCACCCCTCCACTTT. It encodes CASSLPGNSPLHF.

The chain employs TRBV5-6 and TRBJ2-1, with 8 bases identical to TRBD2. CDR3 size: 15 residues. Germline V gene sequence: CDR1 SGHDT, CDR2 YYEEEE. With 3 bases clipped from V and 8 bases from J, the junction kept 10 bases outside the gene matches. CDR3 nucleotide sequence: TGTGCCAGCAGCTCCCCCGGGCTAGCGGGCCATGAGCAGTTCTTC. Translating gives CASSSPGLAGHEQFF.